This passage covers 12 T cell receptor beta chains from one sample sequenced in a study of blood T cells in healthy people across ages. The use of a sample-barcoded 5' primer and a J-beta primer mix characterized a second PCR of 7 to 11 cycles. TCRdb re-derived calls from the 5' RACE reads in MiXCR, one entry per CDR3 protein. The sample shows fewer than 1.5 million distinct CDR3 sequences, roughly 40% of them seen only once. The sample comprised blood. All receptors come from a woman aged 18-29 years in good health.

This clonotype was seen a few times. V usage is TRBV27 and J usage is TRBJ2-1; D might be TRBD1 or TRBD2, each matching 5 bases. This CDR3 contains 17 residues. V was trimmed by 2 bases and J by 0 bases, leaving 14 bases between them. Per germline, CDR1 MNHEY and CDR2 SMNVEV (reference sequence). DNA of the CDR3: TGTGCCAGCAGTTTACTGGGGGTCGTCAGCTCCTACAATGAGCAGTTCTTC. As protein: CASSLLGVVSSYNEQFF.

CDR3 sequence: CASSHTPNTQYF. The CDR3 nucleotides are TGTGCCAGCAGCCATACCCCAAATACGCAGTATTTT. The chain combines TRBV3-1 with TRBJ2-3; no firm D call. V lost 3 bases to trimming and J lost 7 bases, with 8 bases between them. The CDR3 is 12 residues long. Germline CDR1 is LGHDT and CDR2 is YNNKEL (reference sequence).

Comments on this clonotype: The junction and the germline gene differ at one end; a read error may be behind it. The chain recombines TRBV6-5 with TRBJ2-1, with D maybe TRBD2 (5 bases). The CDR3 spans 15 residues. The germline V gene has CDR1 MNHEY and CDR2 SVGAGI. CDR3 sequence: CASSYAPSSNNEQFF. Here the CDR3 DNA reads TGTGCCAGCAGTTACGCCCCTAGCTCCAACAATGAGCAGTTCTTC.

This clonotype was observed a handful of times. The gene calls are TRBV6-2 or TRBV6-3 and TRBJ2-1; 7 bases map to TRBD1. This CDR3 is 16 amino acids long. After removal of 6 bases from V and 6 bases from J, the junction contained 14 bases not matched to a gene. CDR1 MNHEY and CDR2 SVGEGT come from the germline V gene. The CDR3 DNA reads as TGTGCCAGCAGCCGCTTCAGGGACAGAACGGGCAATGAGCAGTTCTTC. This gives the protein CASSRFRDRTGNEQFF.

This clonotype was seen a few times. The genes are TRBV4-1 and TRBJ2-1; D call uncertain. CDR3 length: 14 amino acids. V lost 1 base, J lost 6 bases, and 10 bases lay in between. Germline V gene data show CDR1 as MGHRA and CDR2 as YSYEKL. CDR3 sequence (DNA): TGCGCCAGCAGCCAAGCCCACCAGAGCAATGAGCAGTTCTTC. Amino acids: CASSQAHQSNEQFF.

This clonotype was found many times. V usage is TRBV6-5 and J usage is TRBJ2-4; 9 bases agree with TRBD1. Germline-derived CDR1 and CDR2 are MNHEY and SVGAGI. Trimming cost V 0 bases and J 6 bases; bases outside gene matches: 9. This CDR3 is built from 17 residues. The CDR3 nucleotides are TGTGCCAGCAGTTACTCCTGGGACAGGGTGAAGAGAAACATTCAGTACTTC. It translates to CASSYSWDRVKRNIQYF.

On this clonotype: The junction shows a germline mismatch at one end, possibly a read error. The CDR3 region is CASNLGGTAIGTDTQYF. CDR3 sequence (DNA): TGCGCCAGCAACTTGGGAGGGACTGCTATTGGCACAGATACGCAGTATTTT. This chain connects TRBV5-1 to TRBJ2-3, with 7 nucleotides matching TRBD2. Germline V gene sequence: CDR1 SGHRS, CDR2 YFSETQ. The CDR3 covers 17 residues. Full variable domain (outside the CDR3, taken from reference TRBV5-1 and TRBJ2-3): KAGVTQTPRYLIKTRGQQVTLSCSPISGHRSVSWYQQTPGQGLQFLFEYFSETQRNKGNFPGRFSGRQFSNSRSEMNVSTLELGDSALYLCASNLGGTAIGTDTQYFGPGTRLTVL.

The gene calls are TRBV5-1 and TRBJ1-1, with D possibly matching TRBD1 (5 bases). CDR3 size: 13 residues. With 4 bases removed from V and 3 bases from J, the gap between germline ends came to 10 bases. CDR1 SGHRS and CDR2 YFSETQ come from the germline V gene. The CDR3 protein is CASSADRHTEAFF. In DNA form, the CDR3 reads TGCGCCAGCAGCGCCGACAGACACACTGAAGCTTTCTTT.

The table lists this clonotype with a few counts. The chain recombines TRBV3-1 with TRBJ2-7, with 8 bases fitting TRBD1. V lost 3 bases to trimming and J lost 4 bases; unmatched junction nucleotides: 11. The CDR3 sequence is 16 residues long. Germline V CDR1 and CDR2: LGHDT, YNNKEL (reference sequence). This chain's CDR3 is CASSHRTGGPAYEQYF. CDR3 in DNA: TGTGCCAGCAGCCATCGCACAGGGGGACCCGCATACGAGCAGTACTTC.

The chain couples TRBV28 to TRBJ2-5, with 9 bases fitting TRBD1. The junction had 13 bases not matched to a gene; V was cut back by 5 bases and J by 3 bases. CDR3 length: 17 residues. CDR1 is MDHEN, CDR2 SYDVKM, per germline. CDR3 region: CASSQVGQGNREETQYF. The CDR3 DNA sequence: TGTGCCAGCAGTCAAGTCGGACAGGGGAATAGGGAAGAGACCCAGTACTTC.

Worth noting for this clonotype: Germline is not matched at one junction end, which may reflect a read error. The rearrangement links TRBV28 to TRBJ2-3, with D perhaps TRBD2 (8 bases). The CDR3 sequence is 15 residues long. Germline V gene lookup returns CDR1 MDHEN and CDR2 SYDVKM. The CDR3 sequence is CASSSAGGGTDTRYF. The CDR3 DNA reads as TGTGCCAGCAGTTCCGCCGGCGGGGGGACAGATACGCGGTATTTT. Complete variable domain (other parts from reference TRBV28 and TRBJ2-3): DVKVTQSSRYLVKRTGEKVFLECVQDMDHENMFWYRQDPGLGLRLIYFSYDVKMKEKGDIPEGYSVSREKKERFSLILESASTNQTSMYLCASSSAGGGTDTRYFGPGTRLTVL.

A remark on this clonotype: This clone may be a read error of a much larger clone one base away. CDR3 protein: CSARGATGSGEQFF. CDR3 sequence (DNA): TGCAGTGCTAGAGGGGCCACAGGGTCCGGCGAGCAGTTCTTC. The rearrangement joins TRBV20-1 to TRBJ2-1; D perhaps matches TRBD1 (6 bases). The length of the CDR3 is 14 residues. Per germline, CDR1 DFQATT and CDR2 SNEGSKA (reference sequence). With 1 base removed from V and 10 bases from J, the gap between germline ends came to 17 bases.